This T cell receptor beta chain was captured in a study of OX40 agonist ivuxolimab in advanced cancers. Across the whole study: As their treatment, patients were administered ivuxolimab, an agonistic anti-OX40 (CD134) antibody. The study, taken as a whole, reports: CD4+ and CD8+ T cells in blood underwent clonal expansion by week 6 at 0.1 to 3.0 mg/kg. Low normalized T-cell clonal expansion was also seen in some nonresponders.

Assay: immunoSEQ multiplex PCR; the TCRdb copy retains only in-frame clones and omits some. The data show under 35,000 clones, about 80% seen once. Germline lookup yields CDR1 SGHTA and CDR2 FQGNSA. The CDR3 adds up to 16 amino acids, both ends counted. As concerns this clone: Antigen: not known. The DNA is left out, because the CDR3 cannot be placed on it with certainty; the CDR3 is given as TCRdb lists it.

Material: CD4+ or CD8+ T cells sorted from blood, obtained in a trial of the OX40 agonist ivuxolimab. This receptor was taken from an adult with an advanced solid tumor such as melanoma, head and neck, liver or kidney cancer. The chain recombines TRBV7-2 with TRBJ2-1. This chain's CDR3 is CASSFGSGQGVGEQFF.